The 30 T cell receptor beta chains reported below all come from one sample, sequenced in a study of CD8+ T cells in alopecia areata. Sequencing relied on a cDNA template that was reverse transcribed from extracted RNA. Sequencing was performed with immunoSEQ multiplex PCR; in TCRdb, only in-frame clones are kept and a portion is missing. This sample has thousands of clones; around two thirds occur once, and the top ten carry more than 12%. Samples from alopecia areata patients were lesional scalp punch biopsies and peripheral blood. This material consisted of skin, taken at week 0. The receptors shown here come from a human donor with alopecia areata.

This chain connects TRBV2 to TRBJ1-1; D gene ambiguous. The CDR3 is 13 residues long. Trimming cost V 3 bases and J 2 bases, with 7 bases left between them. The germline V gene encodes CDR1 SNHLY and CDR2 FYNNEI. The chain's CDR3 is CASSDRLNTEAFF. The CDR3 nucleotides read TGTGCCAGCAGTGACAGATTAAACACTGAAGCTTTCTTT. The variable domain in full, with the rest retrieved from reference TRBV2 and TRBJ1-1, is EPEVTQTPSHQVTQMGQEVILRCVPISNHLYFYWYRQILGQKVEFLVSFYNNEISEKSEIFDDQFSVERPDGSNFTLKIRSTKLEDSAMYFCASSDRLNTEAFFGQGTRLTVV.

The chain carries TRBV11-3 and TRBJ2-1, with a tentative D call TRBD2 (7 bases). V shed 0 bases and J shed 7 bases, with 16 bases lying between them. Looked up from germline, CDR1 is SGHNT and CDR2 is YENEEA. The CDR3 is made up of 16 amino acids. In DNA form, the CDR3 reads TGTGCCAGCAGCTTAGATAACGTGGGGGGGCAGAATGAGCAGTTCTTC. It is translated as CASSLDNVGGQNEQFF.

The chain has TRBV7-2 and TRBJ2-5, with 8 bases fitting TRBD1. This CDR3 comprises 11 residues. CDR1 and CDR2 (germline): SGHTA, FQGNSA. With V trimmed by 2 bases and J by 14 bases, 4 bases remained unmatched. CDR3 DNA: TGTGCCAGCAGCTTACAGGGGGCGCTTTACTTC. This gives the protein CASSLQGALYF. The full variable domain, rest sourced from reference TRBV7-2 and TRBJ2-5, is GAGVSQSPSNKVTEKGKDVELRCDPISGHTALYWYRQSLGQGLEFLIYFQGNSAPDKSGLPSDRFSAERTGGSVSTLTIQRTQQEDSAVYLCASSLQGALYFGPGTRLLVL.

This clone has only a few counts. The rearrangement joins TRBV7-2 to TRBJ2-5; TRBD1 matches 8 bases. Gene TRBJ2-7 matches the end of the DNA better, so the J call may be wrong. The CDR3 sequence is 17 residues long. The germline gives CDR1 SGHTA, CDR2 FQGNSA. The CDR3 nucleotides read TGTGCCAGCAATTTCAGACTTGGGGCAGGGGGCTGGTCCGAGCAGTACTTC. Protein: CASNFRLGAGGWSEQYF.

The chain joins TRBV2 to TRBJ2-1; tentative D call: TRBD2 (5 bases). The germline V gene encodes CDR1 SNHLY and CDR2 FYNNEI. This CDR3 is built from 17 residues. Trimming pared 7 bases from V and 1 base from J, leaving 20 bases between. DNA of the CDR3: TGTGCCAGCACTGGAGGAAGGCAGGCGGATTCCTACAATGAGCAGTTCTTC. It yields the protein CASTGGRQADSYNEQFF.

This chain uses TRBV4-1 with TRBJ2-4, with D maybe TRBD2 (6 bases). V was pared by 4 bases and J by 0 bases, with 10 bases between. This CDR3 region has 15 residues. CDR1 is MGHRA and CDR2 is YSYEKL in the germline V gene. CDR3 protein: CASSPRGLAKNIQYF. CDR3 bases: TGCGCCAGCAGCCCGCGGGGACTAGCCAAAAACATTCAGTACTTC.

The chain joins TRBV6-6 to TRBJ1-3; D not resolved. The V gene's germline CDR1 is MNHNY and CDR2 SVGAGI (reference sequence). Trimming removed 0 bases at V and 1 base at J, with 4 bases between. This CDR3 spans 14 amino acids. The CDR3 nucleotides read TGTGCCAGCAGTTACTCCGGGTCTGGAAACACCATATATTTT. Translating gives CASSYSGSGNTIYF.

This chain connects TRBV27 to TRBJ2-1; 7 bases agree with TRBD1. J lost 2 bases, V lost 6 bases, and 10 bases had no gene match. Germline V gene data show CDR1 as MNHEY and CDR2 as SMNVEV (reference sequence). The CDR3 has 16 residues. The CDR3 nucleotides are TGTGCCAGCAGCCGTAAGGGGGCAGGGACCTACAATGAGCAGTTCTTC. This codes for CASSRKGAGTYNEQFF.

The chain carries TRBV5-4 and TRBJ2-3; 7 bases are a match to TRBD2. Per the germline V gene, CDR1 is SGHNT and CDR2 is YYREEE (reference sequence). V was pared by 4 bases and J by 0 bases, with 5 bases of the junction left unmatched. The CDR3 runs to 15 residues. CDR3 in DNA: TGTGCCAGCAGCCGGTCCGGGGGGAGCACAGATACGCAGTATTTT. It translates to CASSRSGGSTDTQYF.

This rearrangement joins TRBV7-2 to TRBJ2-1; a possible D gene is TRBD2 (5 bases). Trimming stripped 4 bases from V and 5 bases from J, with 15 bases between. The CDR3 runs 15 residues. Germline CDR1 and CDR2: SGHTA and FQGNSA. The CDR3 is CASSSTFGENNEQFF. In DNA form, the CDR3 reads TGTGCCAGCAGCTCGACCTTTGGGGAGAACAATGAGCAGTTCTTC.

There are a few counts of this clone. The rearrangement joins TRBV27 to TRBJ1-4; D is unclear. The CDR3 spans 14 residues. V was shortened by 5 bases and J by 8 bases, with 15 bases between the two germline ends. Germline-derived CDR1 and CDR2 are MNHEY and SMNVEV (reference sequence). CDR3 DNA sequence: TGTGCCAGCAGTCCGACACGTAGAGGAGAAAAACTGTTTTTT. Its protein is CASSPTRRGEKLFF.

Here the CDR3 DNA reads TGCGCCAGCAGCCAAGGGACAGCCCCCGAATATGGACTAACCTACACCTTC. This translates into CASSQGTAPEYGLTYTF. This chain connects TRBV4-1 to TRBJ1-2; D is possibly TRBD1 (6 bases). V shed 1 base and J shed 10 bases, with 25 bases lying between them. Germline assignment: CDR1 MGHRA and CDR2 YSYEKL. The CDR3 runs to 17 residues.

This clone was counted once. This chain joins TRBV11-3 and TRBJ2-3, with 10 positions matching TRBD2. The CDR3 consists of 15 residues. Germline lookup yields CDR1 SGHNT and CDR2 YENEEA. After removal of 11 bases from V and 2 bases from J, the junction contained 10 bases not matched to a gene. The chain's CDR3 is CASGASGGLTDTQYF. CDR3 sequence (DNA): TGTGCCTCCGGGGCTAGCGGGGGCCTCACAGATACGCAGTATTTT.

The V and J genes are TRBV4-3 and TRBJ2-2; D ambiguous. The CDR3 runs to 18 residues. Looked up from germline, CDR1 is LGHNA and CDR2 is YSLEER. Trimming pared 2 bases from V and 0 bases from J, leaving 16 bases between. The CDR3 sequence is CASSQKSAGFANTGELFF. Here the CDR3 DNA reads TGCGCCAGCAGCCAAAAGTCGGCAGGCTTCGCGAACACCGGGGAGCTGTTTTTT.

The chain carries TRBV19 and TRBJ1-2; D gene unclear. The CDR3 is 14 amino acids. Germline CDR1 reads LNHDA; CDR2 reads SQIVND (reference sequence). The V and J ends lost 4 bases and 8 bases respectively, with 17 bases between them. The CDR3, as DNA: TGTGCCAGTAGTACCCCCCGGGCTCAAGGAGGCTACACCTTC. Translation gives CASSTPRAQGGYTF.

The chain carries TRBV14 and TRBJ2-7; D gene unclear. V lost 3 bases to trimming and J lost 5 bases, with 8 bases between them. The CDR3 contains 12 residues. CDR1 and CDR2 from the germline V gene are SGHDN and FVKESK. For the CDR3, the DNA is TGTGCCAGCAGCCATGGGCCTAACGAGCAGTACTTC. Protein: CASSHGPNEQYF.

The chain recombines TRBV10-3 with TRBJ1-1, with TRBD1 matching over 7 bases. Trimming took 5 bases from V and 7 from J; bases not matched to a gene: 4. Germline CDR1 ENHRY, CDR2 SYGVKD. This CDR3 comprises 12 residues. The CDR3 DNA reads TGTGCCATCAGTATTGACAGGGTTGAAGCTTTCTTT. This translates into CAISIDRVEAFF.

V is TRBV5-6 and J is TRBJ1-2; D might be TRBD1 (6 bases). The germline CDR1 and CDR2 sequences are SGHDT and YYEEEE. The ends were cut back, 2 bases at V and 3 bases at J, with 20 bases in the middle. The CDR3 has 17 amino acids. CDR3 amino acids: CASSLNLEGGPYYGYTF. The DNA of the CDR3 is TGTGCCAGCAGCTTAAACCTGGAGGGGGGGCCCTACTATGGCTACACCTTC.

This clone has only a few counts. This sequence joins TRBV6-6 and TRBJ2-5, with a weak D call TRBD2 (6 bases). In germline, CDR1 is MNHNY, CDR2 SVGAGI (reference sequence). This CDR3 is 15 amino acids long. Trimming took off 2 bases at V and 2 bases at J, with 12 bases between the two ends. CDR3 amino acids: CASSYGQGLQETQYF. CDR3 DNA: TGTGCCAGCAGTTACGGCCAGGGACTTCAAGAGACCCAGTACTTC.

CDR3 DNA sequence: TGTGCCAGCAGGCGTACAGTTGACAACACTGAAGCTTTCTTT. Residues: CASRRTVDNTEAFF. The rearrangement links TRBV7-3 to TRBJ1-1; D uncertain. The germline V gene encodes CDR1 SGHTA and CDR2 FQGTGA. The CDR3 is made up of 14 amino acids. Trimming removed 6 bases from V and 2 bases from J, with 13 bases in between.

The chain joins TRBV7-8 to TRBJ2-1; TRBD2 aligns across 7 bases. The germline gives CDR1 SGHVS, CDR2 FQNEAQ. The CDR3 is made up of 15 amino acids. Germline trimming cut 5 bases from V and 2 bases from J; bases unmatched to any gene: 6. The CDR3 coding sequence is TGTGCCAGCAGCCCGATAGCGGGTACCTACAATGAGCAGTTCTTC. Residues: CASSPIAGTYNEQFF.

CDR3 sequence (DNA): TGCGCCAGCAGCTTGGGAGACCGCTACGAGCAGTACTTC. Protein sequence: CASSLGDRYEQYF. V gene TRBV5-1 combines with J gene TRBJ2-7; D not certain. This CDR3 is built from 13 residues. Germline-derived CDR1 and CDR2 are SGHRS and YFSETQ. The ends were cut back, 0 bases at V and 3 bases at J, with 7 bases in the middle.

CDR3 in amino acids: CASSHLPVATEAFF. The CDR3 bases are TGCGCCAGCAGCCACCTGCCGGTTGCCACTGAAGCTTTCTTT. The chain links TRBV4-1 to TRBJ1-1; D unresolved. The germline V gene encodes CDR1 MGHRA and CDR2 YSYEKL. There are 14 residues in the CDR3. V was clipped by 3 bases and J by 4 bases, with 12 bases between them.

The table lists this clone with a few counts. The V call is TRBV30, the J call TRBJ1-6; possible D gene TRBD1, 6 bases. Per the germline V gene, CDR1 is GTSNPN and CDR2 is SVGIG (reference sequence). The V end was cut by 4 bases, the J end by 8 bases, with 15 bases between. The CDR3 runs to 14 residues. The CDR3 DNA reads as TGTGCCTGGAACTCGGGACAAGAACATTCACCCCTCCACTTT. It is translated as CAWNSGQEHSPLHF.

The chain links TRBV11-2 to TRBJ2-3, with a weak D call TRBD2 (7 bases). Trimming shortened V by 5 bases and J by 7 bases, and 22 bases separated the two germline ends. Germline V gene sequence: CDR1 SGHAT, CDR2 FQNNGV. This CDR3 is built from 16 residues. The DNA for the CDR3 is TGTGCCAGCAGCACCCTCGGTGGGGGGGCCAGGAATACGCAGTATTTT. It yields the protein CASSTLGGGARNTQYF.

V gene TRBV7-2 combines with J gene TRBJ2-4; TRBD1 matches at 12 bases. The trim removed 3 bases at V and 8 bases at J, leaving 8 bases unmatched. The CDR3 length is 16 residues. Germline CDR1 SGHTA, CDR2 FQGNSA. Written as DNA, the CDR3 is TGTGCCAGCAGCTTCCGCGGGACAGGGGGCATAGACATTCAGTACTTC. It is translated as CASSFRGTGGIDIQYF.

The table lists this clone with a few counts. V gene TRBV21-1 combines with J gene TRBJ1-5; whether TRBD1, the table's D call, matches the DNA was not checked. TRBV21-1 counts as a pseudogene. This CDR3 is built from 16 residues. This chain's CDR3 is CASTRDTPFGDQPQHF. The DNA for the CDR3 is TGTGCCAGCACCCGGGACACCCCCTTTGGGGATCAGCCCCAGCATTTT.

The chain employs TRBV7-3 and TRBJ1-6; D perhaps matches TRBD1 (6 bases). Germline-derived CDR1 and CDR2 are SGHTA and FQGTGA. The CDR3 covers 15 residues. With 0 bases removed from V and 7 bases from J, the gap between germline ends came to 10 bases. Written as DNA, the CDR3 is TGTGCCAGCAGCTTAACCCCGGACAGAAATTCACCCCTCCACTTT. It translates to CASSLTPDRNSPLHF.

J is TRBJ2-1 and V is TRBV10-3, with 10 bases that match TRBD2. Unmatched junction bases numbered 5, after V lost 3 bases and J lost 6 bases. CDR3 length equals 15 residues. Germline V gene data show CDR1 as ENHRY and CDR2 as SYGVKD. The CDR3 DNA sequence: TGTGCCATCAGTGAAGTAGCTAGCGGGGGCAATGAGCAGTTCTTC. Translated: CAISEVASGGNEQFF.

The genes are TRBV2 and TRBJ2-5; 11 positions match TRBD2. CDR1 and CDR2 from the germline V gene are SNHLY and FYNNEI. J gave up 5 bases and V 5 bases, and 1 base lay outside the gene matches. The CDR3 runs 13 residues. Here the CDR3 DNA reads TGTGCCAGCAGTCGACTAGCGGGGGAGACCCAGTACTTC. Amino acid sequence: CASSRLAGETQYF.